A single sample is the source of the 11 T cell receptor beta chains below, sequenced in a study of blood T cell repertoires in COVID-19. This table comes from immunoSEQ multiplex PCR, and its TCRdb copy is limited to in-frame clones, with some not included. The sample holds fewer than 200,000 clones, approximately 82% seen once. Sequences were obtained from PBMCs or T cells enriched from blood (not recorded which). These receptors were collected from a woman aged 45-59 years in a cohort exposed to, infected with or recovered from COVID-19 (not recorded which).

The chain's CDR3 is CASSGGTSGRSAYEQYF. The CDR3 DNA reads as TGTGCCAGCAGCGGTGGGACTAGCGGGCGTTCTGCCTACGAGCAGTACTTC. This chain links TRBV13 with TRBJ2-7; 12 bases are shared with TRBD2. CDR3 size: 17 residues. V shed 5 bases, J shed 2 bases, and the junction held 10 bases outside the gene matches. CDR1 and CDR2 (germline): PRHDT, FYEKMQ (reference sequence).

This clone was seen more than once but under ten times. The chain uses TRBV29-1 and TRBJ1-1; TRBD1 matches 7 bases. Germline V gene sequence: CDR1 SQVTM, CDR2 ANQGSEA. The CDR3 is 11 residues long. The J segment lost 3 bases and the V segment lost 8 bases, leaving 3 bases of the junction unmatched. CDR3 sequence: CSTGTDTEAFF. In DNA, the CDR3 is TGCAGCACAGGGACAGACACTGAAGCTTTCTTT.

This clone was picked up one time. V is TRBV2 and J is TRBJ2-3; the D gene is possibly TRBD1 (6 bases). Germline V gives CDR1 SNHLY, CDR2 FYNNEI. Trimming shortened V by 6 bases and J by 0 bases, and 10 bases separated the two germline ends. The CDR3 has 14 amino acids. CDR3 region: CASSQGSSTDTQYF. As DNA, the CDR3 is TGTGCCAGCAGCCAGGGGAGCAGCACAGATACGCAGTATTTT.

This chain links TRBV5-1 with TRBJ1-2; weak D call: TRBD1 (5 bases). This CDR3 is built from 15 residues. Per the germline V gene, CDR1 is SGHRS and CDR2 is YFSETQ. V was pared by 3 bases and J by 1 base, with 13 bases between. CDR3 amino acids: CASSYGTGVNYGYTF. As DNA, the CDR3 is TGCGCCAGCAGCTACGGGACGGGAGTTAACTATGGCTACACCTTC.

The chain recombines TRBV5-1 with TRBJ2-4; D not certain. Deletions cut 5 bases from V and 0 bases from J, with 15 bases between. Germline V gene sequence: CDR1 SGHRS, CDR2 YFSETQ. This CDR3 region has 16 residues. CDR3 nucleotides: TGCGCCAGCAGAGATACGAAGCCACTAGCCAAAAACATTCAGTACTTC. This sequence encodes CASRDTKPLAKNIQYF.

The rearrangement links TRBV6-1 to TRBJ2-5; TRBD1 matches 7 bases. V lost 3 bases to trimming and J lost 8 bases; unmatched junction nucleotides: 12. The CDR3 is made up of 15 amino acids. Germline CDR1 and CDR2: MNHNS and SASEGT. The CDR3 is CASSEKDRFHGTQYF. The CDR3, as DNA: TGTGCCAGCAGTGAGAAGGACAGGTTCCATGGAACCCAGTACTTC.

This chain links TRBV5-1 with TRBJ2-7; 10 bases line up with TRBD1. The V gene end was trimmed by 0 bases and the J gene end by 5 bases; junction bases not matched to a gene: 11. CDR1 and CDR2 from the germline V gene are SGHRS and YFSETQ. The CDR3 is 17 residues long. As DNA, the CDR3 is TGCGCCAGCAGCTTGGAAATGGCCGGGGGGACAGGGGACGAGCAGTACTTC. Translating gives CASSLEMAGGTGDEQYF.

The chain uses TRBV2 and TRBJ2-5, with D unresolved. Trimming took 4 bases from V and 5 from J, leaving 14 bases between them. This CDR3 spans 14 amino acids. Germline loops: CDR1 SNHLY, CDR2 FYNNEI. The CDR3 region is CASSGWANRETQYF. The CDR3 DNA reads as TGTGCCAGCAGTGGATGGGCCAATCGGGAGACCCAGTACTTC.

Regarding this clone: Germline and junction disagree at one end, which may indicate a read error. The rearrangement joins TRBV7-6 to TRBJ2-1; D may be TRBD2 (6 bases). The germline CDR1 and CDR2 sequences are SGHVS and FNYEAQ. The CDR3 runs to 16 residues. In nucleotides, the CDR3 is TGTGCCAGCACCTTATCCGGGCGGGGAAACTACAATGAGCAGTTCTTC. This sequence encodes CASTLSGRGNYNEQFF.

This rearrangement joins TRBV9 to TRBJ2-3; 12 positions agree with TRBD2. J gave up 0 bases and V 0 bases, and 5 bases lay outside the gene matches. The germline gives CDR1 SGDLS, CDR2 YYNGEE. This CDR3 is 18 amino acids long. The chain's CDR3 is CASSVALAGGTSTDTQYF. The DNA for the CDR3 is TGTGCCAGCAGCGTAGCTCTAGCGGGGGGGACTAGCACAGATACGCAGTATTTT.

The J gene is TRBJ1-5, the V gene TRBV28; TRBD1 aligns across 9 bases. Germline loops: CDR1 MDHEN, CDR2 SYDVKM. Losses at the gene ends were 6 bases for V and 4 bases for J; bases not matched to a gene: 4. The CDR3 spans 14 residues. The CDR3 coding sequence is TGTGCCAGCAGGTCCGGGACAGGGAATCAGCCCCAGCATTTT. Its protein is CASRSGTGNQPQHF.